Each of the 17 T cell receptor beta chains below was sequenced from the same sample in a study of vaccination effects on CD4 cells after COVID-19. These receptors have no known antigen. The repertoire was sequenced with immunoSEQ multiplex PCR; TCRdb's copy has only in-frame clones and lacks some. The table shows roughly 50,000 clones, with around 63% occurring only once. Researchers isolated CD4+ T cells once approximately eleven days of culture had elapsed. The sequenced sample was CD4+ T cells from PBMCs cultured without peptide, obtained before COVID-19 vaccination. The receptors originated from a human donor who received a COVID-19 vaccine.

The chain's CDR3 is CASSLETGELFF. The CDR3 region has the DNA TGTGCCAGCAGCTTAGAGACCGGGGAGCTGTTTTTT. The genes are TRBV7-2 and TRBJ2-2, with D unresolved. Trimming took off 1 base at V and 5 bases at J, with 2 bases between the two ends. CDR1 and CDR2 from the germline V gene are SGHTA and FQGNSA. The CDR3 sequence is 12 residues long. Combining the CDR3 with reference TRBV7-2 and TRBJ2-2 gives the whole variable domain GAGVSQSPSNKVTEKGKDVELRCDPISGHTALYWYRQSLGQGLEFLIYFQGNSAPDKSGLPSDRFSAERTGGSVSTLTIQRTQQEDSAVYLCASSLETGELFFGEGSRLTVL.

CDR3 residues: CASSAGLAGDPGGYEQYF. The CDR3 bases are TGTGCCAGCAGCGCGGGACTAGCGGGAGACCCAGGGGGGTACGAGCAGTACTTC. The chain has TRBV3-1 (or the pseudogene TRBV3-2) and TRBJ2-7; 14 bases align to TRBD2. The V and J ends lost 5 bases and 4 bases, in that order; junction bases with no gene match: 13. Per germline, CDR1 LGHDT and CDR2 YNNKEL (reference sequence). The CDR3 totals 18 residues.

The chain is built from TRBV19 and TRBJ2-2; 7 positions match TRBD1. CDR1 and CDR2 from the germline V gene are LNHDA and SQIVND (reference sequence). This CDR3 region has 15 residues. Losses at the gene ends were 6 bases for V and 5 bases for J; bases not matched to a gene: 9. CDR3 nucleotide sequence: TGTGCCAGTAGAGAACAACAGGGGTGGACCGGGGAGCTGTTTTTT. Its protein product is CASREQQGWTGELFF.

This sequence joins TRBV6-5 and TRBJ2-4, with unresolved D. Germline values: CDR1 MNHEY, CDR2 SVGAGI. The germline V and J ends were trimmed by 4 bases and 0 bases, with 7 bases remaining between them. This CDR3 region has 14 residues. In DNA form, the CDR3 reads TGTGCCAGCAGTTCCGGGTTAGCCAAAAACATTCAGTACTTC. Residues: CASSSGLAKNIQYF.

The J gene is TRBJ1-2, the V gene TRBV6-2 or TRBV6-3; 7 bases map to TRBD1. Germline assignment: CDR1 MNHEY and CDR2 SVGEGT. The CDR3 length is 13 residues. The J segment lost 5 bases and the V segment lost 5 bases, leaving 5 bases of the junction unmatched. CDR3 in DNA: TGTGCCAGCAGTAACAGGGGAAGATATGGCTACACCTTC. This gives the protein CASSNRGRYGYTF.

This sequence joins TRBV5-1 and TRBJ2-7, with TRBD2 identical over 10 bases. Germline lookup yields CDR1 SGHRS and CDR2 YFSETQ. With 3 bases clipped from V and 0 bases from J, the junction kept 3 bases outside the gene matches. The CDR3 contains 15 residues. The CDR3 loop reads CASSWSGGASYEQYF. CDR3 DNA: TGCGCCAGCAGCTGGAGCGGGGGGGCCTCCTACGAGCAGTACTTC.

The rearrangement joins TRBV30 to TRBJ1-4; TRBD1 aligns across 7 bases. The trim removed 5 bases at V and 5 bases at J, leaving 8 bases unmatched. CDR1 and CDR2 from the germline V gene are GTSNPN and SVGIG (reference sequence). The CDR3 has 14 amino acids. The CDR3 coding sequence is TGTGCCTGGGCCTCGACAGGGTTAAATGAAAAACTGTTTTTT. This sequence encodes CAWASTGLNEKLFF.

Only one count was recorded for this clone. At one end the junction does not follow the germline gene, possibly because of a read error. The chain joins TRBV2 to TRBJ1-3; D is unclear. Germline V gives CDR1 SNHLY, CDR2 FYNNEI. This CDR3 is built from 14 residues. The DNA for the CDR3 is TGTGCCAGCAGTGACGGGGTTGGCGGAAGCACCATATATTTT. Amino acids: CASSDGVGGSTIYF. The complete variable domain, with remaining parts taken from reference TRBV2 and TRBJ1-3, reads EPEVTQTPSHQVTQMGQEVILRCVPISNHLYFYWYRQILGQKVEFLVSFYNNEISEKSEIFDDQFSVERPDGSNFTLKIRSTKLEDSAMYFCASSDGVGGSTIYFGEGSWLTVV.

This clone showed up just a few times. The genes are TRBV15 and TRBJ2-2; the D gene could be TRBD1 or TRBD2 (6 bases each). V gave up 0 bases and J gave up 7 bases, with 12 bases separating them. The CDR3 runs 15 residues. Germline CDR1 is LNHNV and CDR2 is YYDKDF (reference sequence). The CDR3 is CATSRDRGAGGELFF. In DNA form, the CDR3 reads TGTGCCACCAGCAGAGATAGGGGGGCAGGCGGGGAGCTGTTTTTT.

This clone was counted only a few times. The J gene is TRBJ2-7, the V gene TRBV25-1; tentatively, D is TRBD2 (5 bases). The CDR3 runs 12 residues. Trimming left V 10 bases short and J 2 bases short, with 12 bases between. Looked up from germline, CDR1 is MGHDK and CDR2 is SYGVNS. The CDR3 spells CATSPGTYEQYF. The CDR3 DNA sequence: TGTGCCACCAGCCCGGGAACCTACGAGCAGTACTTC.

This clone was recorded at least ten times. The chain links TRBV3-1 (or the pseudogene TRBV3-2) to TRBJ1-2, with TRBD1 as a possible D gene (5 bases). V lost 3 bases, J lost 9 bases, and 20 bases lay in between. The germline V gene has CDR1 LGHDT and CDR2 YNNKEL (reference sequence). This CDR3 comprises 15 residues. The chain's CDR3 is CASSHGWDEASSYTF. The CDR3 DNA is TGTGCCAGCAGCCATGGTTGGGACGAGGCCTCGAGCTACACCTTC.

The chain uses TRBV7-6 and TRBJ2-2; D assignment may be TRBD1 or TRBD2 (5 bases each). Germline V gives CDR1 SGHVS, CDR2 FNYEAQ. V dropped 5 bases and J dropped 8 bases, with 9 bases sitting between them. The CDR3 loop spans 12 amino acids. CDR3 residues: CASSNGAGELFF. In DNA, the CDR3 is TGTGCCAGCAGCAACGGGGCGGGGGAGCTGTTTTTT. The complete variable domain, with remaining parts taken from reference TRBV7-6 and TRBJ2-2, reads GAGVSQSPRYKVTKRGQDVALRCDPISGHVSLYWYRQALGQGPEFLTYFNYEAQQDKSGLPNDRFSAERPEGSISTLTIQRTEQRDSAMYRCASSNGAGELFFGEGSRLTVL.

V and J are TRBV29-1 and TRBJ2-1, with TRBD1 matching 7 bases. The CDR3 consists of 15 residues. Germline CDR1 SQVTM, CDR2 ANQGSEA. V shed 3 bases, J shed 2 bases, and the junction held 7 bases outside the gene matches. CDR3 DNA: TGCAGCGTTGAGGTCACAGGGGTGCCCTACAATGAGCAGTTCTTC. Its protein product is CSVEVTGVPYNEQFF.

This clone was detected once. V and J are TRBV20-1 and TRBJ2-2, with TRBD2 matching 10 bases. The trim removed 3 bases at V and 6 bases at J, leaving 10 bases unmatched. The CDR3 spans 16 residues. Germline V lookup: CDR1 DFQATT, CDR2 SNEGSKA (reference sequence). CDR3 loop: CSASYGLAGVSGELFF. In DNA, the CDR3 is TGCAGTGCTAGTTACGGGCTAGCGGGAGTATCCGGGGAGCTGTTTTTT.

The V and J genes are TRBV6-5 and TRBJ2-6, with D uncertain. V shed 7 bases and J shed 2 bases, with 6 bases lying between them. The CDR3 has 13 residues. CDR1 and CDR2 (germline): MNHEY, SVGAGI. CDR3 region: CASTFPGANVLTF. The DNA of the CDR3 is TGTGCCAGCACCTTTCCTGGGGCCAACGTCCTGACTTTC.

This clone appeared once. The rearrangement links TRBV7-8 to TRBJ1-1; D not resolved. The CDR3 is 14 amino acids. V was cut by 0 bases and J by 5 bases, with 10 bases left in between. The germline CDR1 and CDR2 sequences are SGHVS and FQNEAQ. The CDR3 here is CASSLAGRGTEAFF. The CDR3 DNA reads as TGTGCCAGCAGCTTAGCCGGTCGGGGAACTGAAGCTTTCTTT.

V and J are TRBV6-5 and TRBJ2-7; D is possibly TRBD1 (6 bases). With 4 bases removed from V and 6 bases from J, the gap between germline ends came to 13 bases. From germline, CDR1 is MNHEY and CDR2 SVGAGI. The CDR3 extends over 13 amino acids. The CDR3 loop is CASSLKLRGEQYF. Here the CDR3 DNA reads TGTGCCAGCAGTTTAAAACTCAGGGGCGAGCAGTACTTC.